The present T cell receptor beta chain was sequenced within a study of cytomegalovirus exposure and HLA in healthy donors. General study points: Accurate predictions that matched the HLA-A and HLA-B alleles of most subjects were reportedly made from TCR beta sequences. Fewer N-insertions (relative to the approximately 700-donor mean) were reportedly seen in an Asian-associated ancestry cluster in a later analysis.

The PCR had 60 Vbeta and 13 Jbeta primers. The table came from immunoSEQ multiplex PCR; TCRdb's copy has only in-frame clones and leaves some out. The table shows around 100,000 clones, with 82% occurring only once. The length of the CDR3 is 15 residues. V was clipped by 5 bases and J by 1 base, with 12 bases between them. Per germline, CDR1 LNHDA and CDR2 SQIVND (reference sequence). Notes on this clone: What it binds is unknown.

The chain combines TRBV19 with TRBJ1-5; maybe TRBD1 (6 bases). The receptor was derived from a woman aged 18-35 years in good health and CMV-seronegative. The material sequenced was PBMCs. CDR3 nucleotide sequence: TGTGCCAGTAGTCCAACAGGGAACAGCAATCAGCCCCAGCATTTT. As protein: CASSPTGNSNQPQHF. Based on the CDR3 plus reference TRBV19 and TRBJ1-5, the full variable domain is DGGITQSPKYLFRKEGQNVTLSCEQNLNHDAMYWYRQDPGQGLRLIYYSQIVNDFQKGDIAEGYSVSREKKESFPLTVTSAQKNPTAFYLCASSPTGNSNQPQHFGDGTRLSIL.